These T cell receptor beta chains were read from a single sample in a study of T cell repertoires in cytomegalovirus infection. TCRdb recomputed calls from the reads with MiXCR, one row per CDR3 protein. The table lists fewer than 200,000 distinct CDR3 sequences, 13% to 15% of them singletons. Sequencing was carried out using PBMCs. All receptors come from a human donor in good health (CMV status not recorded). Some clones in this sample may be carry-over from other donors' samples. CDR3s include the opening cysteine and the closing phenylalanine or tryptophan. A D gene is named only where the DNA matches it firmly. Clone size, where shown, is once, few, many, or a class for clones that have expanded.

V	J	size	D	CDR3	DNA
TRBV5-1	TRBJ2-7	many	.	CASSLRGPYEQYF	TGCGCCAGCAGCTTGAGGGGCCCCTACGAGCAGTACTTC
TRBV14	TRBJ1-2	.	.	CASSHIPSPGYGYTF	TGTGCCAGCAGCCATATTCCCTCCCCCGGCTATGGCTACACCTTC
TRBV5-1	TRBJ2-7	many	TRBD1	CASSDPGQGGEQYF	TGCGCCAGCAGCGATCCGGGACAGGGGGGAGAGCAGTACTTC
TRBV5-5	TRBJ2-7	few	.	CASSAQVGPAYEQYF	TGTGCCAGCAGCGCCCAAGTTGGGCCCGCCTACGAGCAGTACTTC
TRBV12-3/TRBV12-4	TRBJ2-7	few	.	CASSDGQSYEQYF	TGTGCCAGCAGCGATGGACAGAGCTACGAGCAGTACTTC
TRBV6-2/TRBV6-3	TRBJ2-7	.	TRBD1	CASSYEGAGNYEQYF	TGTGCCAGCAGTTACGAGGGGGCAGGCAACTACGAGCAGTACTTC
TRBV12-3/TRBV12-4	TRBJ1-6	many	TRBD1	CASSLESPGGSPLHF	TGTGCCAGCAGTTTAGAGAGTCCAGGGGGATCACCCCTCCACTTT
TRBV29-1	TRBJ2-7	many	.	CSVRGTGKSYEQYF	TGCAGCGTTCGGGGAACAGGGAAATCCTACGAGCAGTACTTC
TRBV7-2	TRBJ2-2	many	.	CASSLEWAGELFF	TGTGCCAGCAGCTTAGAGTGGGCCGGGGAGCTGTTTTTT
TRBV4-1	TRBJ2-3	.	.	CASSQEETDTQYF	TGCGCCAGCAGCCAAGAGGAAACAGATACGCAGTATTTT
TRBV5-1	TRBJ1-1	many	.	CASRSQATGTEAFF	TGCGCCAGCAGGTCACAGGCAACCGGGACTGAAGCTTTCTTT
TRBV20-1	TRBJ2-7	few	TRBD2	CSARAAGGLYEQYF	TGCAGTGCTAGAGCAGCGGGAGGGCTCTACGAGCAGTACTTC
TRBV5-5	TRBJ1-2	many	TRBD1	CASSWAGTGNYGYTF	TGTGCCAGCAGCTGGGCCGGGACAGGAAACTATGGCTACACCTTC
TRBV6-2/TRBV6-3	TRBJ2-1	.	.	CASSRRNEQFF	TGTGCCAGCAGTAGAAGGAATGAGCAGTTCTTC
TRBV7-2	TRBJ2-1	many	.	CASSTPRVPRRFF	TGTGCCAGCAGCACCCCCAGGGTTCCTCGGCGGTTCTTC
TRBV6-5	TRBJ1-3	.	.	CASSFLRGGGNTIYF	TGTGCCAGCAGTTTCCTCAGGGGTGGTGGAAACACCATATATTTT
TRBV29-1	TRBJ1-2	many	TRBD1	CSARTGSNYGYTF	TGCAGCGCCCGGACAGGGTCTAACTATGGCTACACCTTC
TRBV10-3	TRBJ2-3	many	.	CAISESDTQYF	TGTGCCATCAGTGAGTCGGATACGCAGTATTTT
TRBV7-9	TRBJ2-2	many	.	CASSLRAGELFF	TGTGCCAGCAGCTTACGGGCCGGGGAGCTGTTTTTT
TRBV28	TRBJ2-1	.	TRBD2	CACSTSGRGYNEQFF	TGTGCCTGCAGTACTAGCGGGAGGGGATACAATGAGCAGTTCTTC
TRBV7-3	TRBJ1-6	few	.	CASSSGVGNSPLHF	TGTGCCAGCAGCTCGGGGGTCGGGAATTCACCCCTCCACTTT